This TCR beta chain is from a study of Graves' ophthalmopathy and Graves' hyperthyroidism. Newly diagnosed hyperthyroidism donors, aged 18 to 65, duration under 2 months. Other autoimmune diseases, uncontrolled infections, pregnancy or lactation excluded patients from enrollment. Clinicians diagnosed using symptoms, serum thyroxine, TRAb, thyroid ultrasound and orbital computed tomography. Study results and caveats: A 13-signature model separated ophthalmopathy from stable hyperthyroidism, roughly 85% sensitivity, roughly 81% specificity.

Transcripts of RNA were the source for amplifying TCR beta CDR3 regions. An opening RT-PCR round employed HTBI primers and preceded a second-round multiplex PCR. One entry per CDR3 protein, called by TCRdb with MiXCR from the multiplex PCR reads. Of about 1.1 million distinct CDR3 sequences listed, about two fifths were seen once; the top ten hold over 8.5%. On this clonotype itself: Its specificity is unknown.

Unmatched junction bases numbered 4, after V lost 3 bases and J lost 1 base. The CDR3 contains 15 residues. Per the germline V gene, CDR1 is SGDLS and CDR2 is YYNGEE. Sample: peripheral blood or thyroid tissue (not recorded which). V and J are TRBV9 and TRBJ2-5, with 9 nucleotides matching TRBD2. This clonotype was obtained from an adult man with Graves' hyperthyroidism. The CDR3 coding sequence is TGTGCCAGCAGCGATGGGACTAGCAGCCAAGAGACCCAGTACTTC. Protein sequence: CASSDGTSSQETQYF.